The rows below give T cell receptor beta chains drawn from one sample of a study of regulatory T cells in long-lasting Graves disease. TCRdb called the multiplex PCR reads again in MiXCR, with one record for every CDR3 protein. The sample carries about 420,000 distinct CDR3 sequences, 16% recorded once. The data were also submitted as part of a second study, on T cells in Graves' hyperthyroidism and ophthalmopathy.

The starting material was peripheral blood mononuclear cells (PBMCs), obtained at new diagnosis, from a patient treated with antithyroid drugs. These receptor sequences come from a woman under 30 with Graves disease. CDR3s include the opening cysteine and the closing phenylalanine or tryptophan. A D gene is named only where the DNA matches it firmly. Clone size is not always given. Where it is, it says once, few, many or a class for expanded clones.

>TRBV18|TRBJ2-5|-|few
TGTGCCAGCTCACCACTGCGACAGGCCGGGGAGACCCAGTACTTC
CASSPLRQAGETQYF
>TRBV7-3|TRBJ1-1|TRBD1|many
TGTGCCAGCAGCCAGGGGGGGGGAAACCTTATGAACACTGAAGCTTTCTTT
CASSQGGGNLMNTEAFF
>TRBV30|TRBJ1-2|-|few
TGTGCCTGTCGAGGGACGGGAGCTCCTAACTATGGCTACACCTTC
CACRGTGAPNYGYTF
>TRBV6-5|TRBJ2-7|TRBD2|many
TGTGCCAGCAGTTACTCGGCTAGCGGGGCCTACGAGCAGTACTTC
CASSYSASGAYEQYF
>TRBV30|TRBJ2-7|TRBD2|many
TGTGCCTGGAGCAATTTCGGGACTAGCGGGAGTTACGAGCAGTACTTC
CAWSNFGTSGSYEQYF
>TRBV6-1|TRBJ2-5|-|many
TGTGCCAGCAGAACGAAAATCCAGTGGGAGACCCAGTACTTC
CASRTKIQWETQYF
>TRBV18|TRBJ2-3|TRBD2|few
TGTGCCAGCTCACCACCGCAGGGGGCTAGCGGGAGAATGGTAGATACGCAGTATTTT
CASSPPQGASGRMVDTQYF
>TRBV4-2|TRBJ1-1|-|few
TGTGCCAGCAGCCGGACGTATGAAGCTTTCTTT
CASSRTYEAFF
>TRBV20-1|TRBJ1-2|-|many
TGCAGTGCTAGAACCAGGAACTATGGCTACACCTTC
CSARTRNYGYTF
>TRBV27|TRBJ1-4|TRBD1|once
TGTACCAGCAGGGACAGGTTTGCAACTAATGAAAAACTGTTTTTT
CTSRDRFATNEKLFF
>TRBV27|TRBJ2-1|-|many
TGTGCCAGCACCGCCAGGGCCCACTACAATGAGCAGTTCTTC
CASTARAHYNEQFF
>TRBV11-2|TRBJ2-1|-|many
TGTGCCAGCAGCTTAGAGGTGGGAACCGCCCATGAGCAGTTCTTC
CASSLEVGTAHEQFF
>TRBV20-1|TRBJ2-1|-|-
TGCAGTGCCAATCCCGGGACGGTGAGCTCCTACAATGAGCAGTTCTTC
CSANPGTVSSYNEQFF
>TRBV27|TRBJ2-3|TRBD2|many
TGTGCCAGCAGCTTAAGACTAGCGGCAGATACGCAGTATTTT
CASSLRLAADTQYF
>TRBV11-2|TRBJ1-4|-|many
TGTGCCAGCAGCTTACGGGAAGAAAAACTGTTTTTT
CASSLREEKLFF
>TRBV5-1|TRBJ2-7|-|many
TGCGCCAGCAGCTTGGAGGCGGGGGCGTCCTACGAGCAGTACTTC
CASSLEAGASYEQYF
>TRBV15|TRBJ1-6|TRBD1|few
TGTGCCACCAGCAGAGATGGGGACAGGGAGACACCCCTCCACTTT
CATSRDGDRETPLHF
>TRBV7-9|TRBJ2-7|-|few
TGTGCCAGCAGCTTAGGTGTACCCCACCACTCCACCGAGCAGTACTTC
CASSLGVPHHSTEQYF
>TRBV28|TRBJ1-1|TRBD1|many
TGTGCCAGCAGCGCAGGGGGAAACACTGAAGCTTTCTTT
CASSAGGNTEAFF
>TRBV7-2|TRBJ2-7|-|few
TGTGCCAGCAGCTTAAATGGGTGGGTTTCCTACGAGCAGTACTTC
CASSLNGWVSYEQYF
>TRBV3-1|TRBJ1-1|-|many
TGTGCCAGCAGCCAGGGTAGGGGGACTGAAGCTTTCTTT
CASSQGRGTEAFF
>TRBV28|TRBJ2-7|TRBD1|few
TGTGCCAGCAAATTCAAGGGACAGACCTACGAGCAGTACTTC
CASKFKGQTYEQYF
>TRBV20-1|TRBJ2-1|TRBD2|many
TGCAGTGCTAGAAGGCTAGCGGGGTACAATGAGCAGTTCTTC
CSARRLAGYNEQFF
>TRBV29-1|TRBJ2-5|TRBD2|many
TGCAGCGCCGCGACTAGCGGGACGGGGGAGACCCAGTACTTC
CSAATSGTGETQYF
>TRBV28|TRBJ2-5|TRBD2|-
TGTGCCAGCAGTTCCCTAGTTCCTAGCGGGAGGCAAGAGGCCCAGTACTTC
CASSSLVPSGRQEAQYF
>TRBV12-3/TRBV12-4|TRBJ2-1|TRBD2|-
TGTGCCAGCAGTTTAGGCGGGAGATATTGGGAGCAGTTCTTC
CASSLGGRYWEQFF
>TRBV14|TRBJ2-1|TRBD2|-
TGTGCCAGCAGCCAAGGTCGACTAGCGGGAGTCGATGAGCAGTTCTTC
CASSQGRLAGVDEQFF
>TRBV24-1|TRBJ2-7|TRBD2|many
TGTGCCACCAGTGATTCTAGCGGGAGTGGCTACGAGCAGTACTTC
CATSDSSGSGYEQYF
>TRBV12-3/TRBV12-4|TRBJ1-2|-|many
TGTGCCAGCAGATCGAGGGTAGGCAGGGCAGACAGAGCGGGGTACACCTTC
CASRSRVGRADRAGYTF
>TRBV7-2|TRBJ1-5|-|-
TGTGCCAGCAGCTTTAGGGGTGGGGGTCGTCAGCCCCAGCATTTT
CASSFRGGGRQPQHF
>TRBV3-1|TRBJ2-7|TRBD2|many
TGTGCCAGCAGCACCCGGGACTACAGCTCCTACGAGCAGTACTTC
CASSTRDYSSYEQYF
>TRBV7-8|TRBJ1-5|-|-
TGTGCCAGCAGCTTAGGGCCGGAGGACAATCAGCCCCAGCATTTT
CASSLGPEDNQPQHF
>TRBV28|TRBJ2-3|-|many
TGTGCCAGCAGTGCTACAGATACGCAGTATTTT
CASSATDTQYF
>TRBV7-9|TRBJ2-7|-|few
TGTGCCAGCAGCTTAAGCACCGGGGGACCCGCCTACGAGCAGTACTTC
CASSLSTGGPAYEQYF
>TRBV9|TRBJ2-1|-|many
TGTGCCAGCAGCGTAGGGGGATTTGGCTACAATGAGCAGTTCTTC
CASSVGGFGYNEQFF
>TRBV11-2|TRBJ2-7|TRBD2|-
TGTGCCAGCAGCTTTCTAGGGAGCGGGGGCTACGAGCAGTACTTC
CASSFLGSGGYEQYF
>TRBV9|TRBJ2-2|-|many
TGTGCCAGCAGCGTAGCTCGGGCGCTAAACACCGGGGAGCTGTTTTTT
CASSVARALNTGELFF